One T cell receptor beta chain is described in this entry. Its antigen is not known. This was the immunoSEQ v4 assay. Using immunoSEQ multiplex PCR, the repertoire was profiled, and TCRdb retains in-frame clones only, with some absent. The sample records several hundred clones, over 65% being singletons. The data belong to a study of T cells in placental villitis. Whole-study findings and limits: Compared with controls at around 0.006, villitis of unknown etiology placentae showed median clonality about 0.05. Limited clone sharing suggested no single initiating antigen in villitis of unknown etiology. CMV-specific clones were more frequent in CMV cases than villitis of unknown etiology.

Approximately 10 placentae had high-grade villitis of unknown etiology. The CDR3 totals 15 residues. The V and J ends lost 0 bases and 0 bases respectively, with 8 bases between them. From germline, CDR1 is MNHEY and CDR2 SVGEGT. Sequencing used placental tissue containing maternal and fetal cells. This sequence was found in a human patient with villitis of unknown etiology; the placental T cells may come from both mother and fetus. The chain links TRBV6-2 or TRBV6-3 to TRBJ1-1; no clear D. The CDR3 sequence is CASSYSRTLNTEAFF. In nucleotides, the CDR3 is TGTGCCAGCAGTTACTCGAGGACTTTGAACACTGAAGCTTTCTTT.